A single sample is the source of the 23 T cell receptor beta chains below, sequenced in a study of cytomegalovirus exposure and HLA in healthy donors. The PCR employed 60 Vbeta primers together with 13 Jbeta primers. Libraries were prepared by immunoSEQ multiplex PCR; TCRdb keeps only in-frame clonotypes and omits some of them. Of under 150,000 clones listed, 70% to 85% were seen once; the top ten hold 2.5%. The sequenced sample was PBMCs. Receptors originate from a woman younger than 35 in good health and CMV-seronegative.

The chain carries TRBV14 and TRBJ2-1, with 10 bases identical to TRBD2. The CDR3 covers 17 residues. V gave up 4 bases and J gave up 8 bases; unmatched junction bases: 14. Germline-derived CDR1 and CDR2 are SGHDN and FVKESK. CDR3 bases: TGTGCCAGCAGCCGGAGTATGCTGGCTAGCGGGGGCTATGAGCAGTTCTTC. This codes for CASSRSMLASGGYEQFF.

The genes are TRBV7-8 and TRBJ1-1; D perhaps matches TRBD1 (5 bases). Germline lookup yields CDR1 SGHVS and CDR2 FQNEAQ. Trimming stripped 6 bases from V and 6 bases from J, with 14 bases between. CDR3 length equals 13 residues. The CDR3 coding sequence is TGTGCCAGCAGTCCGCGACAGTTCGCTGAAGCTTTCTTT. Translating it yields CASSPRQFAEAFF.

J is TRBJ1-1 and V is TRBV28; 8 bases are shared with TRBD1. Germline lookup yields CDR1 MDHEN and CDR2 SYDVKM. The CDR3 consists of 13 residues. V shed 6 bases, J shed 5 bases, and the junction held 5 bases outside the gene matches. CDR3 nucleotides: TGTGCCAGCAGCGACAGGGGTAGAACTGAAGCTTTCTTT. This encodes CASSDRGRTEAFF.

Worth noting for this clone: The sample contains more than one DNA sequence encoding this CDR3. V is TRBV4-1 and J is TRBJ1-5; D is uncertain. The CDR3 has 13 amino acids. With 0 bases removed from V and 4 bases from J, the gap between germline ends came to 4 bases. Germline V gives CDR1 MGHRA, CDR2 YSYEKL. CDR3 nucleotide sequence: TGCGCCAGCAGCCAAGACAGAAATCAGCCCCAGCATTTT. Translated, it gives CASSQDRNQPQHF.

The chain combines TRBV18 with TRBJ1-1; D gene ambiguous. Germline V gene sequence: CDR1 KGHSH, CDR2 LQKENI. V lost 3 bases, J lost 1 base, and 9 bases lay in between. This CDR3 contains 14 residues. CDR3 protein: CASSPSRENTEAFF. DNA for the CDR3: TGTGCCAGCTCACCGTCGCGGGAGAACACTGAAGCTTTCTTT.

J is TRBJ2-3 and V is TRBV11-2; TRBD1 is a possible D gene (5 bases). CDR3 length equals 15 residues. V was cut by 5 bases and J by 2 bases, with 14 bases left in between. The germline gives CDR1 SGHAT, CDR2 FQNNGV. The CDR3 nucleotides are TGTGCCAGCAGCCAGGGTGGGTCGGCCACAGATACGCAGTATTTT. It is translated as CASSQGGSATDTQYF. Filled out from reference TRBV11-2 and TRBJ2-3, the complete variable domain reads EAGVAQSPRYKIIEKRQSVAFWCNPISGHATLYWYQQILGQGPKLLIQFQNNGVVDDSQLPKDRFSAERLKGVDSTLKIQPAKLEDSAVYLCASSQGGSATDTQYFGPGTRLTVL.

The chain joins TRBV5-4 to TRBJ2-2; D not certain. The germline CDR1 and CDR2 sequences are SGHNT and YYREEE (reference sequence). The germline V and J ends were trimmed by 1 base and 3 bases, with 7 bases remaining between them. The CDR3 totals 14 residues. The CDR3 DNA follows: TGTGCCAGCAGCTTGTTCCCAGACACCGGGGAGCTGTTTTTT. Translating gives CASSLFPDTGELFF.

V usage is TRBV11-2 and J usage is TRBJ2-3, with D perhaps matching TRBD2 (5 bases). Trimming shortened V by 5 bases and J by 5 bases, and 14 bases separated the two germline ends. Germline CDR1 SGHAT, CDR2 FQNNGV. CDR3 size: 14 residues. CDR3 bases: TGTGCCAGCAGCCTCGGGCAGGAGGTAGATACGCAGTATTTT. It is translated as CASSLGQEVDTQYF.

The chain recombines TRBV10-2 with TRBJ2-3; D call uncertain. Germline CDR1 is WSHSY and CDR2 is SAAADI. The CDR3 spans 14 residues. V lost 9 bases to trimming and J lost 1 base, with 14 bases between them. In DNA, the CDR3 is TGCGCCAGTCAGAAGACGGCGGGCACAGATACGCAGTATTTT. Translated: CASQKTAGTDTQYF.

This chain uses TRBV7-9 with TRBJ2-1, with 9 positions matching TRBD2. This CDR3 comprises 16 residues. Germline V gene data show CDR1 as SEHNR and CDR2 as FQNEAQ (reference sequence). V shed 2 bases, J shed 9 bases, and the junction held 11 bases outside the gene matches. CDR3 sequence reads: CASSLSRREGRVEQFF. The CDR3, as DNA: TGTGCCAGCAGCTTATCCCGGCGGGAGGGCCGTGTTGAGCAGTTCTTC.

This chain connects TRBV18 to TRBJ2-3, with D perhaps matching TRBD2 (6 bases). Germline CDR1 KGHSH, CDR2 LQKENI. The germline V and J ends were trimmed by 3 bases and 2 bases, with 12 bases remaining between them. The CDR3 is made up of 15 amino acids. The CDR3 nucleotides read TGTGCCAGCTCACCGATCGGGGGAGACACAGATACGCAGTATTTT. Amino acids: CASSPIGGDTDTQYF.

The gene calls are TRBV27 and TRBJ1-2; D perhaps matches TRBD1 (6 bases). V was shortened by 5 bases and J by 8 bases, with 21 bases between the two germline ends. The CDR3 runs 15 residues. Germline CDR1 is MNHEY and CDR2 is SMNVEV (reference sequence). The CDR3 DNA follows: TGTGCCAGCAGTCCGTATACTTCGGGTGGGGGCGGCTACACCTTC. Translating it yields CASSPYTSGGGGYTF.

The gene calls are TRBV20-1 and TRBJ2-1; D uncertain. The CDR3 is 11 residues long. CDR1 is DFQATT, CDR2 SNEGSKA, per germline (reference sequence). V lost 3 bases to trimming and J lost 10 bases, with 10 bases between them. The CDR3: CSASSVEEQFF. The CDR3 region has the DNA TGCAGTGCTAGTTCGGTGGAGGAGCAGTTCTTC.

The chain uses TRBV28 and TRBJ2-7; possible D gene TRBD1, 5 bases. Germline V gene lookup returns CDR1 MDHEN and CDR2 SYDVKM. This CDR3 comprises 15 residues. The ends were cut back, 2 bases at V and 2 bases at J, with 13 bases in the middle. DNA of the CDR3: TGTGCCAGCAGTTTAGGGTCCTGGGGCCCCTACGAGCAGTACTTC. Protein sequence: CASSLGSWGPYEQYF.

The chain couples TRBV5-1 to TRBJ1-1; TRBD1 might be the D (6 bases). CDR1 is SGHRS and CDR2 is YFSETQ in the germline V gene. V was cut by 3 bases and J by 3 bases, with 9 bases left in between. The CDR3 totals 13 residues. The CDR3 region is CASSWSGDTEAFF. Here the CDR3 DNA reads TGCGCCAGCAGCTGGTCAGGGGACACTGAAGCTTTCTTT. Complete variable domain (other parts from reference TRBV5-1 and TRBJ1-1): KAGVTQTPRYLIKTRGQQVTLSCSPISGHRSVSWYQQTPGQGLQFLFEYFSETQRNKGNFPGRFSGRQFSNSRSEMNVSTLELGDSALYLCASSWSGDTEAFFGQGTRLTVV.

The chain links TRBV27 to TRBJ2-4; weak D call: TRBD1 (6 bases). The V gene lost 5 bases and the J gene lost 7 bases, with 21 bases spanning the gap. Germline V gene sequence: CDR1 MNHEY, CDR2 SMNVEV (reference sequence). The CDR3 extends over 16 amino acids. CDR3 amino acids: CASSTHGQLRGNIQYF. The CDR3, as DNA: TGTGCCAGCAGTACCCACGGACAGTTGCGTGGGAACATTCAGTACTTC.

CDR3 loop: CASSLTSATNEKLFF. The CDR3 region has the DNA TGTGCCAGCAGCTTAACCTCAGCAACTAATGAAAAACTGTTTTTT. The chain recombines TRBV11-3 with TRBJ1-4, with unresolved D. Trimming removed 2 bases from V and 0 bases from J, with 7 bases in between. Looked up from germline, CDR1 is SGHNT and CDR2 is YENEEA. CDR3 length equals 15 residues.

In DNA form, the CDR3 reads TGTGCCAGCAGCCAGAAGAGATCTTGGACAGCGAGCTCCTACGAGCAGTACTTC. Amino acids: CASSQKRSWTASSYEQYF. The chain is built from TRBV28 and TRBJ2-7, with D tentatively TRBD1 (6 bases). Germline CDR1 and CDR2: MDHEN and SYDVKM. V lost 6 bases, J lost 0 bases, and 24 bases lay in between. This CDR3 is 18 amino acids long.

The CDR3 nucleotides are TGCAGCGTTCAAGGGGGGCCAGGCTATGGCTACACCTTC. Translating it yields CSVQGGPGYGYTF. V is TRBV29-1 and J is TRBJ1-2, with a possible D match to TRBD1 (6 bases). The germline gives CDR1 SQVTM, CDR2 ANQGSEA. V lost 5 bases to trimming and J lost 4 bases, with 14 bases between them. This CDR3 spans 13 amino acids.

This chain uses TRBV13 with TRBJ1-1; no reliable D call. The CDR3 has 15 residues. V lost 0 bases to trimming and J lost 0 bases, with 8 bases between them. Per the germline V gene, CDR1 is PRHDT and CDR2 is FYEKMQ (reference sequence). The CDR3 loop reads CASSLGNSLNTEAFF. In DNA form, the CDR3 reads TGTGCCAGCAGCTTAGGCAATAGTTTGAACACTGAAGCTTTCTTT. Based on the CDR3 plus reference TRBV13 and TRBJ1-1, the full variable domain is AAGVIQSPRHLIKEKRETATLKCYPIPRHDTVYWYQQGPGQDPQFLISFYEKMQSDKGSIPDRFSAQQFSDYHSELNMSSLELGDSALYFCASSLGNSLNTEAFFGQGTRLTVV.

This rearrangement joins TRBV4-2 to TRBJ1-3; perhaps TRBD1 as D (6 bases). The germline V gene encodes CDR1 LGHNA and CDR2 YNFKEQ. V was cut by 0 bases and J by 9 bases, with 6 bases left in between. The CDR3 extends over 12 amino acids. CDR3 sequence: CASSQEGGTIYF. The CDR3 nucleotides are TGTGCCAGCAGCCAAGAAGGGGGCACCATATATTTT.

The chain uses TRBV7-9 and TRBJ2-7; a weak D match, TRBD1 (6 bases). Germline V gene lookup returns CDR1 SEHNR and CDR2 FQNEAQ (reference sequence). V shed 4 bases and J shed 8 bases, with 12 bases lying between them. The CDR3 extends over 12 amino acids. The CDR3 sequence is CASSSNRVQQYF. DNA for the CDR3: TGTGCCAGCAGCTCAAACAGGGTCCAGCAGTACTTC.

This chain uses TRBV7-9 with TRBJ1-6, with a weak D call TRBD1 (6 bases). Germline V gene data show CDR1 as SEHNR and CDR2 as FQNEAQ (reference sequence). CDR3 size: 13 residues. Trimming cost V 7 bases and J 9 bases, with 13 bases left between them. CDR3 sequence (DNA): TGTGCCAGCAACCGACAGGTCGGTTCACCCCTCCACTTT. The encoded protein is CASNRQVGSPLHF.